The 20 T cell receptor beta chains below all came from one sample that was sequenced in a study of breast tumors, draining lymph nodes, adjacent tissues listed by TCRdb under 2016. The lymph node samples were taken from the axillary draining lymph nodes of breast cancer patients. Library creation used multiplex PCR. The sample was run on an Illumina HiSeq 2000. The public sequencing data were trimmed at Q25 with fastp and processed into clonotypes with MiXCR by TCRdb, which kept only in-frame beta chains. Each record represents a unique CDR3 protein, reported with the most common genes and DNA among its rows. The sample includes some 130,000 distinct CDR3 sequences, with 20% observed a single time. The leading ten clones occupy roughly 3.6% of the sample. Material for sequencing was axillary lymph node tissue. The receptors stem from a female donor with breast cancer. Some clones in this sample may be carry-over from other donors' samples.

This clonotype was recorded many times. The chain is built from TRBV24-1 and TRBJ2-3; the D call may be TRBD1 or TRBD2 (6 bases each). Germline CDR1 is KGHDR and CDR2 is SFDVKD. Trimming removed 6 bases from V and 3 bases from J, with 12 bases in between. There are 14 residues in the CDR3. Here the CDR3 reads CATSRTGRTDTQYF. CDR3 nucleotide sequence: TGTGCCACCAGTCGAACAGGGAGGACAGATACGCAGTATTTT.

This clonotype was detected many times. The CDR3 DNA sequence: TGTGCCAGCAGTGAATCCGATTCAAACTATGGCTACACCTTC. It codes for CASSESDSNYGYTF. The chain recombines TRBV6-1 with TRBJ1-2; no clear D gene. This CDR3 spans 14 amino acids. Germline CDR1 and CDR2: MNHNS and SASEGT. V was shortened by 2 bases and J by 2 bases, with 9 bases between the two germline ends.

Regarding this clonotype: The CDR3 ends on some other residue instead of the conserved phenylalanine or tryptophan, so this is likely a read error. The chain links TRBV6-1 to TRBJ2-5, with TRBD2 identical over 7 bases. Germline V gene data show CDR1 as MNHNS and CDR2 as SASEGT. The CDR3 runs to 13 residues. V shed 8 bases, J shed 1 base, and the junction held 4 bases outside the gene matches. DNA for the CDR3: TGTGCCAGCGTAAGCGGGGTCCAAGAGACCCAGTACTCC. This translates into CASVSGVQETQYS.

This clonotype was picked up many times. The chain links TRBV9 to TRBJ2-1; possibly TRBD2 for D (6 bases). The V gene lost 5 bases and the J gene lost 2 bases, with 14 bases spanning the gap. The CDR3 contains 15 residues. CDR1 SGDLS and CDR2 YYNGEE come from the germline V gene. CDR3 sequence reads: CASSVTGETYNEQFF. CDR3 sequence (DNA): TGTGCCAGCAGTGTGACGGGGGAAACCTACAATGAGCAGTTCTTC.

Turning to this clonotype: The junction differs from germline at one of its ends, possibly a read error. This chain links TRBV5-1 with TRBJ2-2; D is possibly TRBD1 or TRBD2 (7 bases each). This CDR3 has 15 residues. The germline V gene encodes CDR1 SGHRS and CDR2 YFSETQ. In DNA form, the CDR3 reads TGCGCCAGCAGAAACCAGGGGGAGGGCACCGAGGAGCTGTTTTTT. Amino acids: CASRNQGEGTEELFF.

This clonotype has a count of ten or more. The chain joins TRBV20-1 to TRBJ1-2; tentative D call: TRBD1 (5 bases). This CDR3 has 12 amino acids. V was pared by 7 bases and J by 8 bases, with 17 bases between. From germline, CDR1 is DFQATT and CDR2 SNEGSKA (reference sequence). The CDR3 coding sequence is TGCAGTGATGGGACCGCCGTGAAGGGCTACACCTTC. The encoded protein is CSDGTAVKGYTF.

This clonotype was seen repeatedly, ten times or more. The chain recombines TRBV12-3 or TRBV12-4 with TRBJ2-5; the D is unclear. The V and J ends lost 5 bases and 2 bases respectively, with 12 bases between them. The CDR3 is 14 amino acids. The CDR3 protein is CASSPLVGQETQYF. The CDR3 bases are TGTGCCAGCAGTCCCCTGGTTGGACAAGAGACCCAGTACTTC.

This clonotype has ten or more counts. CDR3 amino acids: CSARFAGGPYEQYF. In nucleotides, the CDR3 is TGCAGTGCTAGGTTTGCGGGAGGCCCCTACGAGCAGTACTTC. The rearrangement uses TRBV20-1 and TRBJ2-7; 8 bases line up with TRBD2. The CDR3 has 14 amino acids. Germline values: CDR1 DFQATT, CDR2 SNEGSKA (reference sequence). V lost 3 bases to trimming and J lost 2 bases; unmatched junction nucleotides: 6.

This clonotype was picked up many times. This chain connects TRBV11-2 to TRBJ2-3; TRBD2 matches 14 bases. Germline-derived CDR1 and CDR2 are SGHAT and FQNNGV. The CDR3 consists of 18 residues. Trimming removed 4 bases from V and 5 bases from J; junction bases left unmatched: 11. The CDR3: CASSYTPKTSGGGDTQYF. In DNA form, the CDR3 reads TGTGCCAGCAGCTACACCCCTAAGACTAGCGGGGGGGGAGATACGCAGTATTTT.

This sequence joins TRBV29-1 and TRBJ2-1, with TRBD1 as a possible D gene (5 bases). V lost 7 bases, J lost 10 bases, and 17 bases lay in between. Germline CDR1 and CDR2: SQVTM and ANQGSEA. This CDR3 region has 12 residues. The CDR3 sequence is CSGLRDFGEQFF. In DNA form, the CDR3 reads TGCAGCGGACTCAGGGATTTCGGGGAGCAGTTCTTC.

This clonotype occurred many times. V is TRBV19 and J is TRBJ2-2; 7 bases are a match to TRBD1. This CDR3 contains 16 residues. Germline assignment: CDR1 LNHDA and CDR2 SQIVND (reference sequence). V gave up 5 bases and J gave up 3 bases; unmatched junction bases: 9. The CDR3 DNA reads as TGTGCCAGTAGTCTTCACTCAGGGGGAGACACCGGGGAGCTGTTTTTT. Its translation is CASSLHSGGDTGELFF.

This clonotype was seen only once. A read error may explain this, as a much larger clone is one base away. J is TRBJ2-1 and V is TRBV5-8; 9 nucleotides line up with TRBD1. This CDR3 is built from 16 residues. Trimming cost V 3 bases and J 4 bases; bases outside gene matches: 8. Germline CDR1 and CDR2: SGHTS and YDEGEE. DNA for the CDR3: TGTGCCAGCAGCTACTGGGACAGGGCATCATACAATGAGCAGTTCTTC. As protein: CASSYWDRASYNEQFF.

This clonotype was detected once. It may be a read error: a sequence one base away is much more abundant. CDR3 region: CSTRVGREETQYF. The CDR3 DNA is TGCAGTACTAGGGTAGGACGGGAAGAGACCCAGTACTTC. The rearrangement links TRBV20-1 to TRBJ2-5, with D possibly TRBD2 on 5 matching bases. The germline V gene encodes CDR1 DFQATT and CDR2 SNEGSKA (reference sequence). This CDR3 region has 13 residues.

Points on this clonotype: One junction end disagrees with the germline gene, perhaps due to a read error. The chain employs TRBV3-1 and TRBJ2-5; no firm D call. The CDR3 runs 15 residues. Germline V CDR1 and CDR2: LGHDT, YNNKEL (reference sequence). This CDR3 reads CASSQDGGLQGTQYF. DNA of the CDR3: TGTGCCAGCAGCCAGGACGGCGGCCTTCAAGGGACCCAGTACTTC.

Details on this clonotype: This may arise from a read error, as a much more abundant clone is one base away. J is TRBJ2-7 and V is TRBV27, with 7 bases matching TRBD1. J was trimmed by 5 bases and V by 3 bases; bases with no gene match: 7. The CDR3 length is 14 residues. From germline, CDR1 is MNHEY and CDR2 SMNVEV (reference sequence). Here the CDR3 reads CASSLRTGSHEQYF. In nucleotides, the CDR3 is TGTGCCAGCAGTTTGAGGACAGGTTCCCACGAGCAGTACTTC.

This clonotype was counted at least ten times. The chain links TRBV7-9 to TRBJ2-5, with TRBD1 as a possible D gene (6 bases). Germline CDR1 SEHNR, CDR2 FQNEAQ (reference sequence). The CDR3 is 14 amino acids. The V end was cut by 5 bases, the J end by 4 bases, with 14 bases between. The CDR3 nucleotides are TGTGCCAGCAGCCTTCCAGGGGCGGGAGAGACCCAGTACTTC. Translating gives CASSLPGAGETQYF.

This clonotype was detected many times. The chain joins TRBV12-3 or TRBV12-4 to TRBJ2-5; the D is unclear. CDR3 length: 14 residues. Trimming removed 3 bases at V and 7 bases at J, with 15 bases between. CDR3 bases: TGTGCCAGCAGTTTCGCAGGTTTTCCGGGGACCCAGTACTTC. Its protein is CASSFAGFPGTQYF.

In its sample, this clonotype was seen many times. The V call is TRBV6-4, the J call TRBJ1-6; the match to TRBD1 covers 8 bases. Unmatched junction bases numbered 5, after V lost 5 bases and J lost 8 bases. The CDR3 length is 14 residues. Per germline, CDR1 MRHNA and CDR2 SNTAGT. CDR3 sequence reads: CASSTGTGYSPLHF. CDR3 nucleotides: TGTGCCAGCAGTACCGGGACAGGTTATTCACCCCTCCACTTT.

This clonotype showed up many times. This chain connects TRBV5-1 to TRBJ1-4; D remains ambiguous. CDR1 and CDR2 from the germline V gene are SGHRS and YFSETQ. The V and J ends lost 1 base and 7 bases respectively, with 11 bases between them. CDR3 length: 14 amino acids. The CDR3 reads CASSLRIGGEKLFF. CDR3 nucleotide sequence: TGCGCCAGCAGCTTGCGCATAGGCGGTGAAAAACTGTTTTTT.

This clonotype appeared many times. The rearrangement joins TRBV5-1 to TRBJ2-2; maybe TRBD1 (6 bases). Trimming pared 3 bases from V and 6 bases from J, leaving 9 bases between. The CDR3 totals 13 residues. Per the germline V gene, CDR1 is SGHRS and CDR2 is YFSETQ. The CDR3 reads CASSWTEAGELFF. The DNA of the CDR3 is TGCGCCAGCAGCTGGACAGAGGCCGGGGAGCTGTTTTTT.